The 7 T cell receptor beta chains in this list originate from one sample, sequenced in a study of T cells after yellow fever vaccination. TCRdb itself ran the 5' RACE reads through MiXCR, one entry per CDR3 protein. This table has about 57,000 distinct CDR3 sequences, 6.5% to 9% appearing once. The material sequenced was CD8+ T cells sorted from PBMCs, taken 15 days after the yellow fever booster vaccination. These receptor sequences come from a man aged 30 to 45 who received the YFV17D yellow fever vaccine.

Ten or more counts support this clonotype. V gene TRBV2 combines with J gene TRBJ2-3; either TRBD1 or TRBD2 may fit D (5 bases each). Trimming took off 1 base at V and 0 bases at J, with 8 bases between the two ends. Germline V CDR1 and CDR2: SNHLY, FYNNEI. The CDR3 has 15 amino acids. Here the CDR3 DNA reads TGTGCCAGCAGTGAAGTGGGACCAAGCACAGATACGCAGTATTTT. This encodes CASSEVGPSTDTQYF. The whole variable domain, filled in from reference TRBV2 and TRBJ2-3, reads EPEVTQTPSHQVTQMGQEVILRCVPISNHLYFYWYRQILGQKVEFLVSFYNNEISEKSEIFDDQFSVERPDGSNFTLKIRSTKLEDSAMYFCASSEVGPSTDTQYFGPGTRLTVL.

Many counts were recorded for this clonotype. The rearrangement uses TRBV30 and TRBJ1-1; TRBD1 aligns across 7 bases. The germline V gene has CDR1 GTSNPN and CDR2 SVGIG (reference sequence). With V trimmed by 4 bases and J by 5 bases, 4 bases remained unmatched. The CDR3 is made up of 12 amino acids. CDR3 region: CAWTGGRTEAFF. CDR3 nucleotide sequence: TGTGCCTGGACAGGGGGTAGGACTGAAGCTTTCTTT.

Ten or more counts support this clonotype. The chain is built from TRBV7-9 and TRBJ2-1; D gene unclear. V lost 1 base to trimming and J lost 4 bases, with 5 bases between them. Germline V gene sequence: CDR1 SEHNR, CDR2 FQNEAQ (reference sequence). The CDR3 covers 13 residues. The CDR3 DNA follows: TGTGCCAGCAGCTTAGAGACGTACAATGAGCAGTTCTTC. This gives the protein CASSLETYNEQFF.

In its sample, this clonotype was seen many times. The CDR3 here is CSASPVGITSTDTQYF. The CDR3 nucleotides are TGCAGTGCGTCTCCCGTAGGGATTACTAGCACAGATACGCAGTATTTT. The chain links TRBV20-1 to TRBJ2-3; no reliable D call. Per the germline V gene, CDR1 is DFQATT and CDR2 is SNEGSKA (reference sequence). Trimming removed 6 bases from V and 0 bases from J, with 19 bases in between. The CDR3 is made up of 16 amino acids.

At least ten counts were recorded for this clonotype. The chain combines TRBV27 with TRBJ2-7, with TRBD2 identical over 9 bases. The junction had 4 bases not matched to a gene; V was cut back by 2 bases and J by 2 bases. From germline, CDR1 is MNHEY and CDR2 SMNVEV (reference sequence). This CDR3 has 15 amino acids. In DNA form, the CDR3 reads TGTGCCAGCAGTTTAGCTAGCGGGATACCCTACGAGCAGTACTTC. Encoded protein: CASSLASGIPYEQYF.

This clonotype was seen ten or more times. This chain connects TRBV20-1 to TRBJ1-2, with D uncertain. Germline-derived CDR1 and CDR2 are DFQATT and SNEGSKA (reference sequence). The CDR3 sequence is 16 residues long. The V end lost 0 bases, the J end lost 2 bases, and 16 bases lay between the germline ends. CDR3 in DNA: TGCAGTGCTAGAGATATCACGCTATGGGTAAACTATGGCTACACCTTC. It encodes CSARDITLWVNYGYTF.

This clonotype was detected only once. A single base separates this from a much larger clone, so it may be a read error. The chain employs TRBV11-2 and TRBJ2-2; maybe TRBD2 (5 bases). The CDR3 extends over 13 amino acids. Germline V CDR1 and CDR2: SGHAT, FQNNGV. The V and J ends lost 5 bases and 6 bases respectively, with 10 bases between them. This CDR3 reads CASSLRESGELFF. The DNA for the CDR3 is TGTGCCAGCAGCCTTAGGGAGTCCGGGGAGCTGTTTTTT.